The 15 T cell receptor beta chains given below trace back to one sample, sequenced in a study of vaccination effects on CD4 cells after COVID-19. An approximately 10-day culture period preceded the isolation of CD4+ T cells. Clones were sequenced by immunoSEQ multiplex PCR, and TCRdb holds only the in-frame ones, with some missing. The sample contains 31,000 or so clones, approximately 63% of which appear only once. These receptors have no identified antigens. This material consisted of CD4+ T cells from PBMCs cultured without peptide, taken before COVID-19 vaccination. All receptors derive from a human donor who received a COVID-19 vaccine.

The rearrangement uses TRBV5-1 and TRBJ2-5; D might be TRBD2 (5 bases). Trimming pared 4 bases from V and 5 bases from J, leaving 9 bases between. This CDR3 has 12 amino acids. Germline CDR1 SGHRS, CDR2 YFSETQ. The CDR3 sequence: CASSPSGETQYF. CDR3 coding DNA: TGCGCCAGCAGCCCTTCGGGGGAGACCCAGTACTTC.

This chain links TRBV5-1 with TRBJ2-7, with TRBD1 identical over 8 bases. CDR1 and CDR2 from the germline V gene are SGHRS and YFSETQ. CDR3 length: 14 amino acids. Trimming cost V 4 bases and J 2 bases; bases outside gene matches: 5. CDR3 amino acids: CASSPRQGPYEQYF. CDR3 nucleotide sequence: TGCGCCAGCAGCCCTCGACAGGGGCCCTACGAGCAGTACTTC.

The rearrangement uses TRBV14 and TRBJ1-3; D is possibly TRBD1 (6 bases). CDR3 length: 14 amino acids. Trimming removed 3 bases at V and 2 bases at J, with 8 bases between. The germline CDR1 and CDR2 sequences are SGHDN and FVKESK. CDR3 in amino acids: CASSQGGPGNTIYF. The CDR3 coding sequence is TGTGCCAGCAGCCAGGGGGGGCCTGGAAACACCATATATTTT.

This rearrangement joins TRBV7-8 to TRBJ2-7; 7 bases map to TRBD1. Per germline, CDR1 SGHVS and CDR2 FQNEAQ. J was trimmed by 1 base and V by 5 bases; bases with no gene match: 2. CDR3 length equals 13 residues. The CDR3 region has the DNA TGTGCCAGCAGCGGGGACAGATCCTACGAGCAGTACTTC. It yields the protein CASSGDRSYEQYF. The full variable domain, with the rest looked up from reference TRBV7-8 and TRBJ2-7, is GAGVSQSPRYKVAKRGQDVALRCDPISGHVSLFWYQQALGQGPEFLTYFQNEAQLDKSGLPSDRFFAERPEGSVSTLKIQRTQQEDSAVYLCASSGDRSYEQYFGPGTRLTVT.

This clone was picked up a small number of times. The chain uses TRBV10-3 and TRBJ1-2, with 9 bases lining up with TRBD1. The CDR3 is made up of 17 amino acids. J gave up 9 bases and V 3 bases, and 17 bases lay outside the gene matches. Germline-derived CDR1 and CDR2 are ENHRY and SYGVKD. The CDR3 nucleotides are TGTGCCATCAGTGAATTTACAGGGGGCGCAAACTTGGGGAGCTACACCTTC. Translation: CAISEFTGGANLGSYTF.

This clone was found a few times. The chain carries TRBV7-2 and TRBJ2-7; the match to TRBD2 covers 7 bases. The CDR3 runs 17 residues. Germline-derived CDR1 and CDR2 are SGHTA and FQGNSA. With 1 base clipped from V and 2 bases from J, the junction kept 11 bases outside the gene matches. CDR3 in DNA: TGTGCCAGCAGCTTAGAGCTCGGGCTAGCGGCGACCTACGAGCAGTACTTC. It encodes CASSLELGLAATYEQYF.

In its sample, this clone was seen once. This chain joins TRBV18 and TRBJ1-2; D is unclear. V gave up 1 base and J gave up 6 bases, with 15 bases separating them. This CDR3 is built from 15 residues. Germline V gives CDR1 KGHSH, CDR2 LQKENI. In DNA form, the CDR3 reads TGTGCCAGCTCACCACTCCCGGAGGTAACCGATGGCTACACCTTC. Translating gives CASSPLPEVTDGYTF. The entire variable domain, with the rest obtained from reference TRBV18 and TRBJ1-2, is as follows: NAGVMQNPRHLVRRRGQEARLRCSPMKGHSHVYWYRQLPEEGLKFMVYLQKENIIDESGMPKERFSAEFPKEGPSILRIQQVVRGDSAAYFCASSPLPEVTDGYTFGSGTRLTVV.

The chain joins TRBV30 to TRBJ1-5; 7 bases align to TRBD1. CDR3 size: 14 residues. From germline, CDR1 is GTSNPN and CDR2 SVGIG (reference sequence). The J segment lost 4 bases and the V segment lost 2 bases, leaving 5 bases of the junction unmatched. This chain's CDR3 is CAWSTMTGNQPQHF. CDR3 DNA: TGTGCCTGGAGTACGATGACAGGGAATCAGCCCCAGCATTTT.

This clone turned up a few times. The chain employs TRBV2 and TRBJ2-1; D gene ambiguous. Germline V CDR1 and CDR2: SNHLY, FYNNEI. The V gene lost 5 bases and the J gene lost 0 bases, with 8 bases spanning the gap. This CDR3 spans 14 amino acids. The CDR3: CASSPSSSYNEQFF. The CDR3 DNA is TGTGCCAGCAGTCCGTCTAGCTCCTACAATGAGCAGTTCTTC.

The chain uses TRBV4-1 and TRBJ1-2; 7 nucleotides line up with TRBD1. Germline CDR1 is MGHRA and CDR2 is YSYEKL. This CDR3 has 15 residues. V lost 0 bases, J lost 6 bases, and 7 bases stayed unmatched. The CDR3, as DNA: TGCGCCAGCAGCCAAGAAAACAGGGGAATTGATGGCTACACCTTC. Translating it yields CASSQENRGIDGYTF.

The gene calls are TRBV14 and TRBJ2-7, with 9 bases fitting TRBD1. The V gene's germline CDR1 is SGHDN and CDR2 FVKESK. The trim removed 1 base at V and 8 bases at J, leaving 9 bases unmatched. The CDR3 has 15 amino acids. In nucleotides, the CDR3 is TGTGCCAGCAGCCAAGTCGCCGGGACAGGGACTAAGCAGTACTTC. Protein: CASSQVAGTGTKQYF.

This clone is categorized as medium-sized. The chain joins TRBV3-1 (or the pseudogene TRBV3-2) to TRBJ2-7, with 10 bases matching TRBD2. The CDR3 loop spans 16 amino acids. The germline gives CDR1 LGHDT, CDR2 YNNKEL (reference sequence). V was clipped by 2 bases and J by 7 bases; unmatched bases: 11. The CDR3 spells CASSQLGAGGPWEQYF. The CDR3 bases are TGTGCCAGCAGCCAATTAGGAGCGGGAGGGCCGTGGGAGCAGTACTTC.

CDR3 amino acids: CASSSPFGLKGEQFF. The CDR3 DNA is TGTGCCAGCAGCTCTCCCTTCGGACTAAAGGGTGAGCAGTTCTTC. The chain combines TRBV7-8 with TRBJ2-1, with D possibly TRBD2 on 6 matching bases. The CDR3 runs 15 residues. With 4 bases removed from V and 9 bases from J, the gap between germline ends came to 19 bases. Germline CDR1 is SGHVS and CDR2 is FQNEAQ.

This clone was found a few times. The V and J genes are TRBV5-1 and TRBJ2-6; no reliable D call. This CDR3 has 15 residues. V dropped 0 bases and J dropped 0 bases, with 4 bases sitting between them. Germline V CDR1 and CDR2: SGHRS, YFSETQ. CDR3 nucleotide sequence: TGCGCCAGCAGCTTGGATCTCTCTGGGGCCAACGTCCTGACTTTC. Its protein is CASSLDLSGANVLTF.

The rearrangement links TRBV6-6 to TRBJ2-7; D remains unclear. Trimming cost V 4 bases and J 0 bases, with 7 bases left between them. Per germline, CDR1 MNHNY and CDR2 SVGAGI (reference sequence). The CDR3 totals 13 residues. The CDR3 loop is CASSSQNSYEQYF. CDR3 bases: TGTGCCAGCAGTTCCCAAAACTCCTACGAGCAGTACTTC.